One and the same sample provided the 10 T cell receptor beta chains below, sequenced in a study of T cell responses to AZD1222 COVID-19 vaccine (dated by TCRdb to the early 2020s). The library was prepared using the immunoSEQ multiplex PCR assay. The immuneACCESS repertoire file appears here via TCRdb, limited to in-frame rearrangements. These files lack a portion of the clones; in checked studies, under half of the deficit traces to unresolved V genes, and the cause of the others is not known. The sample records about 200,000 clones, just over 90% of which are singletons. The ten biggest clones cover roughly 4% of the sample. Sample time point, as interpreted from the label and publication: about 28 days (+/-7) after the second vaccine dose. Sample treatment or condition, as interpreted from the label and publication: meningococcal conjugate vaccine given as trial control. The material sequenced was peripheral blood, taken 28 days after the second dose of the MenACWY control vaccine. These receptors originate from an adult who received the MenACWY meningococcal vaccine as a control.

This chain uses TRBV7-2 with TRBJ2-3, with D possibly TRBD2 on 6 matching bases. V was clipped by 7 bases and J by 3 bases, with 11 bases between them. Germline CDR1 and CDR2: SGHTA and FQGNSA. This CDR3 has 13 amino acids. The CDR3 bases are TGTGCCAGCAACGGAGGGCCAACAGATACGCAGTATTTT. Amino acids: CASNGGPTDTQYF.

The V gene is TRBV27, the J gene TRBJ1-1; TRBD1 matches 10 bases. Germline CDR1 MNHEY, CDR2 SMNVEV (reference sequence). Losses at the gene ends were 2 bases for V and 5 bases for J; bases not matched to a gene: 2. The CDR3 length is 14 residues. The CDR3 loop is CASSLDRGHTEAFF. The DNA of the CDR3 is TGTGCCAGCAGTTTAGACAGGGGGCATACTGAAGCTTTCTTT.

The gene calls are TRBV5-1 and TRBJ2-2; TRBD2 might be the D (6 bases). The germline CDR1 and CDR2 sequences are SGHRS and YFSETQ. V was clipped by 0 bases and J by 4 bases, with 16 bases between them. The CDR3 has 17 amino acids. The CDR3 spells CASSLDAGTTFTGELFF. In nucleotides, the CDR3 is TGCGCCAGCAGCTTGGACGCGGGGACGACCTTCACCGGGGAGCTGTTTTTT.

V is TRBV19 and J is TRBJ1-5; D perhaps matches TRBD1 (6 bases). The length of the CDR3 is 14 residues. The germline V gene has CDR1 LNHDA and CDR2 SQIVND (reference sequence). Trimming pared 3 bases from V and 7 bases from J, leaving 13 bases between. The CDR3 reads CASSITRGGQPQHF. The CDR3, as DNA: TGTGCCAGTAGTATTACCAGGGGTGGGCAGCCCCAGCATTTT. Complete variable domain (other parts from reference TRBV19 and TRBJ1-5): DGGITQSPKYLFRKEGQNVTLSCEQNLNHDAMYWYRQDPGQGLRLIYYSQIVNDFQKGDIAEGYSVSREKKESFPLTVTSAQKNPTAFYLCASSITRGGQPQHFGDGTRLSIL.

V usage is TRBV3-1 (or the pseudogene TRBV3-2) and J usage is TRBJ2-2; D may be TRBD2 (7 bases). The V and J ends lost 4 bases and 7 bases respectively, with 13 bases between them. Germline V gene lookup returns CDR1 LGHDT and CDR2 YNNKEL (reference sequence). This CDR3 spans 14 amino acids. In DNA, the CDR3 is TGTGCCAGCAGCCGAGAGGGGGGGCACGGGGAGCTGTTTTTT. Protein sequence: CASSREGGHGELFF.

The chain is built from TRBV5-6 and TRBJ1-1, with no clear D. V was pared by 0 bases and J by 1 base, with 7 bases between. The CDR3 totals 14 residues. Germline values: CDR1 SGHDT, CDR2 YYEEEE. The DNA of the CDR3 is TGTGCCAGCAGCTTGGTAGGGAAGAACACTGAAGCTTTCTTT. The encoded protein is CASSLVGKNTEAFF.

The chain employs TRBV27 and TRBJ2-7; either TRBD1 or TRBD2 may fit D (5 bases each). The length of the CDR3 is 14 residues. From germline, CDR1 is MNHEY and CDR2 SMNVEV (reference sequence). V was trimmed by 1 base and J by 0 bases, leaving 7 bases between them. CDR3 nucleotides: TGTGCCAGCAGTTTATGGGGGACCTCCTACGAGCAGTACTTC. The encoded protein is CASSLWGTSYEQYF.

The chain joins TRBV7-8 to TRBJ1-2; D not resolved. Germline V gene data show CDR1 as SGHVS and CDR2 as FQNEAQ. The CDR3 is 14 residues long. Trimming removed 0 bases from V and 0 bases from J, with 5 bases in between. CDR3 amino acids: CASSLASANYGYTF. The DNA for the CDR3 is TGTGCCAGCAGCTTAGCGTCGGCTAACTATGGCTACACCTTC. The entire variable domain, with the rest obtained from reference TRBV7-8 and TRBJ1-2, is as follows: GAGVSQSPRYKVAKRGQDVALRCDPISGHVSLFWYQQALGQGPEFLTYFQNEAQLDKSGLPSDRFFAERPEGSVSTLKIQRTQQEDSAVYLCASSLASANYGYTFGSGTRLTVV.

The rearrangement joins TRBV11-2 to TRBJ2-1; no clear D gene. The CDR3 consists of 12 residues. V gave up 5 bases and J gave up 7 bases, with 9 bases separating them. Germline lookup yields CDR1 SGHAT and CDR2 FQNNGV. CDR3 amino acids: CASSQGVNEQFF. The CDR3 nucleotides read TGTGCCAGCAGCCAAGGAGTGAATGAGCAGTTCTTC.

V is TRBV7-8 and J is TRBJ2-1; perhaps TRBD1 as D (6 bases). CDR3 length equals 15 residues. Trimming shortened V by 0 bases and J by 5 bases, and 11 bases separated the two germline ends. Germline CDR1 is SGHVS and CDR2 is FQNEAQ. The DNA for the CDR3 is TGTGCCAGCAGCTTAGCCTGGGGGACAAACAATGAGCAGTTCTTC. It encodes CASSLAWGTNNEQFF. The full variable domain, rest sourced from reference TRBV7-8 and TRBJ2-1, is GAGVSQSPRYKVAKRGQDVALRCDPISGHVSLFWYQQALGQGPEFLTYFQNEAQLDKSGLPSDRFFAERPEGSVSTLKIQRTQQEDSAVYLCASSLAWGTNNEQFFGPGTRLTVL.